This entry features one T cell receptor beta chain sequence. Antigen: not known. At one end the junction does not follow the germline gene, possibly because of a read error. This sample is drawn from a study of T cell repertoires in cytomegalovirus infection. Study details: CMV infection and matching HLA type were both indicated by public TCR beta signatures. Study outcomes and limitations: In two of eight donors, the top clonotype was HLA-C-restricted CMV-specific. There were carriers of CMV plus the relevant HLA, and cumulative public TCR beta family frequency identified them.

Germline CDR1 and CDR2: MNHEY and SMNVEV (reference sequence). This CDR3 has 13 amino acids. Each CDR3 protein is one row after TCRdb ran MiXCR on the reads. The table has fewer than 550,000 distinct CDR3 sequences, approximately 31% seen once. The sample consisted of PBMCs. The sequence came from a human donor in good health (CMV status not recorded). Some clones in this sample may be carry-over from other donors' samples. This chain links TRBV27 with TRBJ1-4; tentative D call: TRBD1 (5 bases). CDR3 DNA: TGTGCCAGCACCTCGGGACCCGGGAAAAATCTGTTTTTT. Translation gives CASTSGPGKNLFF.